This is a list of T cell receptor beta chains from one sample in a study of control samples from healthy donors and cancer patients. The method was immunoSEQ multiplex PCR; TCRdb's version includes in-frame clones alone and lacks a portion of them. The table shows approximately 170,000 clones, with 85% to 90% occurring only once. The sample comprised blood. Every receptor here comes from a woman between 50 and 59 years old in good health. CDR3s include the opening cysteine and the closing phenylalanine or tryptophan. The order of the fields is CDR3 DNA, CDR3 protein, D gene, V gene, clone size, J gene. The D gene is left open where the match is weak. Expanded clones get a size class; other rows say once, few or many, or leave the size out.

CDR3nt: TGTGCCAGCAGTTCCCAGAGGGAGCAGTTCTTC; CDR3aa: CASSSQREQFF; d_gene: NA; v_gene: TRBV6-6; abundance: once; j_gene: TRBJ2-1
CDR3nt: TGTGCCAGCAGTTACAGGCACCAAGAGACCCAGTACTTC; CDR3aa: CASSYRHQETQYF; d_gene: NA; v_gene: TRBV12-3/TRBV12-4; abundance: once; j_gene: TRBJ2-5
CDR3nt: TGTGCCAGCAGTTTCTTTTCTCAGGACAGGGGGCTCTACGAGCAGTACTTC; CDR3aa: CASSFFSQDRGLYEQYF; d_gene: TRBD1; v_gene: TRBV28; abundance: few; j_gene: TRBJ2-7
CDR3nt: TGTGCCAGCAGTGAGTCCAGGGCAGGGGAGACCCAGTACTTC; CDR3aa: CASSESRAGETQYF; d_gene: NA; v_gene: TRBV2; abundance: NA; j_gene: TRBJ2-5
CDR3nt: TGTGCCATCAGTGACAGACAGGCCGCTAGCACAGATACGCAGTATTTT; CDR3aa: CAISDRQAASTDTQYF; d_gene: NA; v_gene: TRBV10-3; abundance: once; j_gene: TRBJ2-3
CDR3nt: TGTGCCACCAGTGATTTGTGGGGTACTGAAGCTTTCTTT; CDR3aa: CATSDLWGTEAFF; d_gene: NA; v_gene: TRBV24-1; abundance: NA; j_gene: TRBJ1-1
CDR3nt: TGTGCCAGCAGCATCTCGGGACTAGCGGCCTCTATAGCCAAAAACATTCAGTACTTC; CDR3aa: CASSISGLAASIAKNIQYF; d_gene: TRBD2; v_gene: TRBV7-2; abundance: NA; j_gene: TRBJ2-4
CDR3nt: TGTGCCAGCAGCTTAGATCCGGGCTATAATTCACCCCTCCACTTT; CDR3aa: CASSLDPGYNSPLHF; d_gene: NA; v_gene: TRBV7-3; abundance: once; j_gene: TRBJ1-6
CDR3nt: TGTGCCAGCAGCGTCCGCGTTAGCGGGAGGGCCTTCGATGAGCAGTTCTTC; CDR3aa: CASSVRVSGRAFDEQFF; d_gene: TRBD2; v_gene: TRBV9; abundance: NA; j_gene: TRBJ2-1
CDR3nt: TGTGCCAGCAGCCGTGGAGCGGGGGGACTAGATACGCAGTATTTT; CDR3aa: CASSRGAGGLDTQYF; d_gene: TRBD2; v_gene: TRBV5-4; abundance: NA; j_gene: TRBJ2-3
CDR3nt: TGCGCCAGCAGCTTGGAGGCGGCAGGCGTCTATGGCTACACCTTC; CDR3aa: CASSLEAAGVYGYTF; d_gene: NA; v_gene: TRBV5-1; abundance: NA; j_gene: TRBJ1-2
CDR3nt: TGTGCCAGCAGCCAAGTCAATCGCGAAGATACGCAGTATTTT; CDR3aa: CASSQVNREDTQYF; d_gene: NA; v_gene: TRBV4-2; abundance: NA; j_gene: TRBJ2-3
CDR3nt: TGCAGTGCCCGCGGAACTGAAGCTTTCTTT; CDR3aa: CSARGTEAFF; d_gene: NA; v_gene: TRBV20-1; abundance: NA; j_gene: TRBJ1-1
CDR3nt: TGTGCCAGCAGCGTAGGTGGTGGGGCAGGGGGCGCGGATGGCTACACCTTC; CDR3aa: CASSVGGGAGGADGYTF; d_gene: TRBD1; v_gene: TRBV9; abundance: NA; j_gene: TRBJ1-2
CDR3nt: TGTGCCAGCAGCCGCGGAGAGGAAAACATTCAGTACTTC; CDR3aa: CASSRGEENIQYF; d_gene: NA; v_gene: TRBV7-9; abundance: NA; j_gene: TRBJ2-4
CDR3nt: TGTGCCAGCAGCTCCTGGACTGACAGAAGCCCAGAAGCTTTCTTT; CDR3aa: CASSSWTDRSPEAFF; d_gene: NA; v_gene: TRBV11-2; abundance: NA; j_gene: TRBJ1-1
CDR3nt: TGTGCCATCAGTGGGCGAGGGGTAGAATATGGCTACACCTTC; CDR3aa: CAISGRGVEYGYTF; d_gene: NA; v_gene: TRBV10-3; abundance: NA; j_gene: TRBJ1-2
CDR3nt: TGTGCCAGTAGTATGGTACAGGGGCAAGAGACCCAGTACTTC; CDR3aa: CASSMVQGQETQYF; d_gene: TRBD1; v_gene: TRBV19; abundance: NA; j_gene: TRBJ2-5
CDR3nt: TGTGCCAGCAGCCCAGCGGGACTAGCGGGACGGTGGGAGACCCAGTACTTC; CDR3aa: CASSPAGLAGRWETQYF; d_gene: TRBD2; v_gene: TRBV7-9; abundance: NA; j_gene: TRBJ2-5
CDR3nt: TGTGCCAGCAGCCCCTCAACTAATGAAAAACTGTTTTTT; CDR3aa: CASSPSTNEKLFF; d_gene: NA; v_gene: TRBV13; abundance: once; j_gene: TRBJ1-4
CDR3nt: TGTGCCAGCAGCGTAGACCAGGGAAGGGGCACTGAAGCTTTCTTT; CDR3aa: CASSVDQGRGTEAFF; d_gene: NA; v_gene: TRBV9; abundance: NA; j_gene: TRBJ1-1
CDR3nt: TGCAGCGTTGTAGCAGGGGGCTACACCGGGGAGCTGTTTTTT; CDR3aa: CSVVAGGYTGELFF; d_gene: TRBD1; v_gene: TRBV29-1; abundance: few; j_gene: TRBJ2-2
CDR3nt: TGTGCCATCACTAATCTCGCGCAGCCCCAGCATTTT; CDR3aa: CAITNLAQPQHF; d_gene: NA; v_gene: TRBV28; abundance: NA; j_gene: TRBJ1-5
CDR3nt: TGTGCCAGCAGCCAAGGCCTTGTACAGGGTTACGAGCAGTACTTC; CDR3aa: CASSQGLVQGYEQYF; d_gene: NA; v_gene: TRBV3-1/TRBV3-2; abundance: NA; j_gene: TRBJ2-7
CDR3nt: TGTGCCAGCAGCTTAGATCTGATAAACTATGGCTACACCTTC; CDR3aa: CASSLDLINYGYTF; d_gene: NA; v_gene: TRBV11-2; abundance: once; j_gene: TRBJ1-2
CDR3nt: TGCGCCAGCAGCTTGGGGACAGGAGGTAATGAAAAACTGTTTTTT; CDR3aa: CASSLGTGGNEKLFF; d_gene: TRBD1; v_gene: TRBV5-1; abundance: NA; j_gene: TRBJ1-4
CDR3nt: TGTGCCAGCAGAGAACAGGGGTCCTATGGCTACACCTTC; CDR3aa: CASREQGSYGYTF; d_gene: TRBD1; v_gene: TRBV27; abundance: NA; j_gene: TRBJ1-2
CDR3nt: TGTGCCAGCAGCTTAAGGGAGGTAAACTATGGCTACACCTTC; CDR3aa: CASSLREVNYGYTF; d_gene: NA; v_gene: TRBV7-3; abundance: NA; j_gene: TRBJ1-2
CDR3nt: TGTGCCAGCAGCTTGGGGCAGATGGGCCGCAACTATGGCTACACCTTC; CDR3aa: CASSLGQMGRNYGYTF; d_gene: NA; v_gene: TRBV5-6; abundance: many; j_gene: TRBJ1-2
CDR3nt: TGTGCCAGCAGCCCTACCCGGGTCTACGAGCAGTACTTC; CDR3aa: CASSPTRVYEQYF; d_gene: NA; v_gene: TRBV3-1/TRBV3-2; abundance: once; j_gene: TRBJ2-7
CDR3nt: TGTGCCAGCTCGGCTAGCGGGGTCACAGATACGCAGTATTTT; CDR3aa: CASSASGVTDTQYF; d_gene: TRBD2; v_gene: TRBV18; abundance: NA; j_gene: TRBJ2-3
CDR3nt: TGTGCCAGCAGTGAAAGAGTATTCGAGACCCAGTACTTC; CDR3aa: CASSERVFETQYF; d_gene: NA; v_gene: TRBV2; abundance: NA; j_gene: TRBJ2-5
CDR3nt: TGTGCCAGCAGCGTAGGTCGGCCCCCCCGGGAGACCCAGTACTTC; CDR3aa: CASSVGRPPRETQYF; d_gene: NA; v_gene: TRBV9; abundance: NA; j_gene: TRBJ2-5
CDR3nt: TGTGCCAGCAGCCTAGCCCTGACAGGGAGTACTGAAGCTTTCTTT; CDR3aa: CASSLALTGSTEAFF; d_gene: TRBD1; v_gene: TRBV28; abundance: NA; j_gene: TRBJ1-1
CDR3nt: TGTGCCAGCAGCTTAGTTGTTGACTATGGCTACACCTTC; CDR3aa: CASSLVVDYGYTF; d_gene: NA; v_gene: TRBV7-2; abundance: NA; j_gene: TRBJ1-2
CDR3nt: TGTGCCAGCAGCCAGCGGGGTGGGTACGAGCAGTACTTC; CDR3aa: CASSQRGGYEQYF; d_gene: TRBD2; v_gene: TRBV27; abundance: few; j_gene: TRBJ2-7
CDR3nt: TGTGCCAGCAGCTCAAACGTAGGGACATATGGCTCTGGGGCCAACGTCCTGACTTTC; CDR3aa: CASSSNVGTYGSGANVLTF; d_gene: NA; v_gene: TRBV5-4; abundance: NA; j_gene: TRBJ2-6
CDR3nt: TGTGCCAGCCAGAGTCGGGGGGACTATGGCTACACCTTC; CDR3aa: CASQSRGDYGYTF; d_gene: NA; v_gene: TRBV7-8; abundance: NA; j_gene: TRBJ1-2
CDR3nt: TGTGCCTGGAGTGTTGGTCTAGCGAACACAGATACGCAGTATTTT; CDR3aa: CAWSVGLANTDTQYF; d_gene: NA; v_gene: TRBV30; abundance: once; j_gene: TRBJ2-3
CDR3nt: TGTGCCAGCAGCTTCGGGGGCAGGTACGAGCAGTACTTC; CDR3aa: CASSFGGRYEQYF; d_gene: NA; v_gene: TRBV7-2; abundance: NA; j_gene: TRBJ2-7
CDR3nt: TGCAGCGTTATTGGACAGGGAAACACTGAAGCTTTCTTT; CDR3aa: CSVIGQGNTEAFF; d_gene: TRBD1; v_gene: TRBV29-1; abundance: NA; j_gene: TRBJ1-1